This T cell receptor beta chain is from a study of T cell responses to AZD1222 COVID-19 vaccine. Only in-frame clones appear in the TCRdb table, and some are missing; sequencing was by immunoSEQ multiplex PCR. The sample yields under 170,000 clones, approximately 94% seen once. Germline loops: CDR1 SGHTA, CDR2 FQGTGA. This CDR3 has 15 amino acids. V lost 1 base to trimming and J lost 9 bases; unmatched junction nucleotides: 4. The sequencing here drew on peripheral blood, taken on day 0 of AZD1222 vaccination. The receptor was isolated from an adult in good health. The rearrangement uses TRBV7-3 and TRBJ2-1; TRBD2 agrees at 12 bases. CDR3 bases: TGTGCCAGCAGCTTAAGTGCGACTAGCGGGAGTGAGCAGTTCTTC. Protein: CASSLSATSGSEQFF.